These T cell receptor beta chains were read from a single sample in a study of response to subunit inactivated influenza vaccine. TCRdb re-called the RT-PCR reads through MiXCR, storing one row per CDR3 protein. This sample has around 250,000 distinct CDR3 sequences, with approximately 12% found just once. Sequences were derived from non-naive T cells sorted from PBMCs, sampled around two weeks before vaccination. Receptors were obtained from a man over 45 who received an inactivated influenza vaccine. Each CDR3 is given with its conserved first and last residue. Each record gives: V gene, CDR3 length, clone size, D gene, J gene, CDR3 DNA, CDR3 protein. The D gene is left open where the match is weak. Rows give clone size only sometimes, using once, few, many, or a class for an expanded clone.

>TRBV28|14|few|-|TRBJ1-4
TGTGCCAGCAGTTTGTTGGGCCCTAATGAAAAACTGTTTTTT
CASSLLGPNEKLFF
>TRBV4-2|15|many|TRBD1|TRBJ2-5
TGTGCCAGCAGCCAAGATAGACAGGGCCAAGAGACCCAGTACTTC
CASSQDRQGQETQYF
>TRBV4-2|17|-|TRBD1|TRBJ1-2
TGTGCCAGCAGCCGACGGGGCGAGACAGGGGTGAAGTATGGCTACACCTTC
CASSRRGETGVKYGYTF
>TRBV7-2|16|many|TRBD2|TRBJ2-3
TGTGCCAGCAGCTTAGGTCTAGCGGGAAGGACAGATACGCAGTATTTT
CASSLGLAGRTDTQYF
>TRBV5-1|16|once|TRBD2|TRBJ2-3
TGCGCCAGCAGCCACACGAGCGGGGTACGGGCAGATACGCAGTATTTT
CASSHTSGVRADTQYF
>TRBV7-7|13|few|-|TRBJ2-3
TGTGCTAGCAGCTTTGGCCACACAGATACGCAGTATTTT
CASSFGHTDTQYF
>TRBV29-1|10|few|-|TRBJ1-1
TGCAGCGTTGAAAGGACGTCGGCTTTCTTT
CSVERTSAFF
>TRBV6-1|16|few|-|TRBJ2-3
TGTGCCAGCAGTGAAAGGGGGGGGACGGTTCCTCATACGCAGTATTTT
CASSERGGTVPHTQYF
>TRBV30|12|-|-|TRBJ1-2
TGTGCCTGGATTCTACGGCGGGACCGCTACACCTTC
CAWILRRDRYTF
>TRBV5-1|15|many|-|TRBJ2-1
TGCGCCAGCAGCGTGCAGGTCATGGAAAATGGTGAGCAGTTCTTC
CASSVQVMENGEQFF
>TRBV9|15|few|TRBD1|TRBJ2-7
TGTGCCAGCAGCGTTGGTGGGACAGCGTCTGGCGAGCAGTACTTC
CASSVGGTASGEQYF
>TRBV5-4|15|few|TRBD1|TRBJ2-7
TGTGCCAGCAGCGTTGTCCCAGGGGGTGACTACGAGCAGTACTTC
CASSVVPGGDYEQYF
>TRBV27|15|-|-|TRBJ2-7
TGTGCCAGCAGTTTTAAGGGCGGGCGTTTCTACGAGCAGTACTTC
CASSFKGGRFYEQYF
>TRBV30|14|-|-|TRBJ2-1
TGTGCCTGGGAGCCCAACCTGGTCGTCAATGAGCAGTTCTTC
CAWEPNLVVNEQFF
>TRBV7-9|14|many|-|TRBJ2-3
TGTGCCAGCAGTTTAGGAGCTCGCACAGATACGCAGTATTTT
CASSLGARTDTQYF
>TRBV6-1|12|few|-|TRBJ1-1
TGTGCCAGCAGTGTAGTAGGCACTGAAGCTTTCTTT
CASSVVGTEAFF
>TRBV6-5|16|many|TRBD2|TRBJ2-5
TGTGCCAGCAGTTACTCCCCGGGAGCGGGGTGGGAGACCCAGTACTTC
CASSYSPGAGWETQYF
>TRBV6-1|19|-|TRBD2|TRBJ2-3
TGTGCCAGCAGTACCCCCGGGACTAGCGCCCCATTTAGCACAGATACGCAGTATTTT
CASSTPGTSAPFSTDTQYF
>TRBV20-1|13|few|-|TRBJ2-1
TGCAGTGTCAACTCGAGGGGCCAAGATGAGCAGTTCTTC
CSVNSRGQDEQFF
>TRBV6-1|16|-|TRBD2|TRBJ2-3
TGTGCCAGCAGACCGCTAGGCGGGGGGGGCACAGATACGCAGTATTTT
CASRPLGGGGTDTQYF
>TRBV14|16|many|-|TRBJ2-1
TGTGCCAGCAGCCAGTTAAGCGGGTTGGGATGGAATGAGCAGTTCTTC
CASSQLSGLGWNEQFF
>TRBV28|17|-|TRBD1|TRBJ2-7
TGTGCCAGCAGTTTAGAAGCCGGGACAGTTCTTTCCTACGAGCAGTACTTC
CASSLEAGTVLSYEQYF
>TRBV20-1|17|few|TRBD2|TRBJ2-2
TGCTGTGCTAGAGATTTATCTAGCGGGACGTCCGTCGGGGAGCTGTTTTTT
CCARDLSSGTSVGELFF
>TRBV2|14|few|TRBD1|TRBJ2-5
TGTGCCAAAGGGACAGCGTTATTTCAAGAGACCCAGTACTTC
CAKGTALFQETQYF
>TRBV7-2|12|few|-|TRBJ1-1
TGTGCCAGCAGGTTGATGGGGACTGAAGCTTTCTTT
CASRLMGTEAFF
>TRBV9|15|few|TRBD1|TRBJ2-7
TGTGCCAGCAGCGTACATGGGACAGGGAGGAGCGAGCAGTACTTC
CASSVHGTGRSEQYF
>TRBV18|19|-|-|TRBJ2-3
TGTGCCAGCTCACTCGCATTTAGGACTCACGATTCTAGCACAGATACGCAGTATTTT
CASSLAFRTHDSSTDTQYF
>TRBV15|15|many|-|TRBJ2-7
TGTGCCACCAGCAGAGGGACGGTCAGGGACTACGAGCAGTACTTC
CATSRGTVRDYEQYF
>TRBV11-2|14|few|TRBD1|TRBJ1-4
TGTGCCAGCAGCTTTAACAGGGGGAATGAAAAACTGTTTTTT
CASSFNRGNEKLFF
>TRBV5-1|16|-|TRBD1|TRBJ2-5
TGCGCCAGCAGCTGGGGGACAGGGGGCTCTTTAGAGACCCAGTACTTC
CASSWGTGGSLETQYF